A single sample gave rise to the 25 T cell receptor beta chains below, sequenced in a study of cytomegalovirus exposure and HLA in healthy donors. The primer mix had 60 Vbeta and 13 Jbeta primers. Sequencing was performed with immunoSEQ multiplex PCR; in TCRdb, only in-frame clones are kept and a portion is missing. Altogether about 150,000 clones are present, approximately 79% being singletons, with the ten largest covering about 2%. Sequenced sample: PBMCs. The origin of the receptors is a male donor in good health and CMV-seronegative.

This chain joins TRBV10-3 and TRBJ1-3; D might be TRBD1 (6 bases). CDR3 length equals 14 residues. The V and J ends lost 6 bases and 0 bases respectively, with 9 bases between them. Germline V CDR1 and CDR2: ENHRY, SYGVKD. This chain's CDR3 is CAIRAGDSGNTIYF. For the CDR3, the DNA is TGTGCCATCAGGGCAGGGGACTCTGGAAACACCATATATTTT.

V gene TRBV4-1 combines with J gene TRBJ2-7; 12 bases fit TRBD2. This CDR3 has 16 residues. The germline gives CDR1 MGHRA, CDR2 YSYEKL. The trim removed 1 base at V and 6 bases at J, leaving 7 bases unmatched. The CDR3 here is CASSQGVASGGAEQYF. CDR3 DNA: TGCGCCAGCAGCCAAGGAGTCGCTAGCGGGGGGGCCGAGCAGTACTTC.

The chain couples TRBV10-1 to TRBJ2-1; 13 bases match TRBD2. The germline gives CDR1 WNHNN, CDR2 SYGVQD (reference sequence). The V and J ends lost 3 bases and 6 bases, in that order; junction bases with no gene match: 5. This CDR3 contains 16 residues. CDR3 bases: TGCGCCAGCAGTGAACCACTAGCGGGGGGGTTCAATGAGCAGTTCTTC. It codes for CASSEPLAGGFNEQFF.

This rearrangement joins TRBV7-9 to TRBJ2-7; the match to TRBD1 covers 7 bases. This CDR3 region has 15 residues. Germline CDR1 and CDR2: SEHNR and FQNEAQ (reference sequence). J gave up 0 bases and V 6 bases, and 8 bases lay outside the gene matches. The CDR3 DNA reads TGTGCCAGCAGTCATTGGGACAGCAACTCCTACGAGCAGTACTTC. Translation gives CASSHWDSNSYEQYF. The full variable domain, in which reference TRBV7-9 and TRBJ2-7 provide the parts outside the CDR3, is DTGVSQNPRHKITKRGQNVTFRCDPISEHNRLYWYRQTLGQGPEFLTYFQNEAQLEKSRLLSDRFSAERPKGSFSTLEIQRTEQGDSAMYLCASSHWDSNSYEQYFGPGTRLTVT.

This clone has just one count. Here the CDR3 reads CASRPDRAQETQYF. CDR3 bases: TGTGCCAGTAGACCGGACAGGGCACAAGAGACCCAGTACTTC. The chain links TRBV27 to TRBJ2-5, with TRBD1 identical over 8 bases. This CDR3 comprises 14 residues. Germline CDR1 is MNHEY and CDR2 is SMNVEV (reference sequence). The V and J ends lost 9 bases and 2 bases, in that order; junction bases with no gene match: 8.

The J gene is TRBJ2-7, the V gene TRBV2; D is ambiguous. The CDR3 is 14 amino acids. V lost 3 bases and J 0 bases, leaving 9 bases between the germline ends. Germline V CDR1 and CDR2: SNHLY, FYNNEI. The CDR3 spells CASSEVVSSYEQYF. The CDR3, as DNA: TGTGCCAGCAGTGAGGTTGTCAGCTCCTACGAGCAGTACTTC.

The rearrangement links TRBV27 to TRBJ1-4, with a tentative D call TRBD1 (6 bases). The V end lost 5 bases, the J end lost 0 bases, and 10 bases lay between the germline ends. The germline gives CDR1 MNHEY, CDR2 SMNVEV (reference sequence). The CDR3 totals 15 residues. The CDR3 DNA is TGTGCCAGCAGTGTGGACAGATCAACTAATGAAAAACTGTTTTTT. Translation: CASSVDRSTNEKLFF.

The chain uses TRBV4-1 and TRBJ2-2; a possible D gene is TRBD1 (6 bases). Trimming left V 3 bases short and J 3 bases short, with 8 bases between. Germline CDR1 is MGHRA and CDR2 is YSYEKL. The CDR3 sequence is 14 residues long. CDR3 amino acids: CASSQGADTGELFF. The CDR3 DNA reads as TGCGCCAGCAGCCAGGGGGCCGACACCGGGGAGCTGTTTTTT.

The CDR3 DNA sequence: TGTGCCTGGACAGGTCAGGGGGCAGAAGACACTGAAGCTTTCTTT. Translating gives CAWTGQGAEDTEAFF. This chain connects TRBV30 to TRBJ1-1; 8 bases line up with TRBD1. Germline V gives CDR1 GTSNPN, CDR2 SVGIG (reference sequence). This CDR3 contains 15 residues. V shed 4 bases, J shed 3 bases, and the junction held 10 bases outside the gene matches.

The rearrangement joins TRBV5-5 to TRBJ1-1, with 7 bases matching TRBD1. The CDR3 is made up of 15 amino acids. Germline CDR1 SGHKS, CDR2 YYEKEE (reference sequence). After removal of 0 bases from V and 1 base from J, the junction contained 3 bases not matched to a gene. The CDR3 bases are TGTGCCAGCAGCTTGGTTCCAGGGGGGAACACTGAAGCTTTCTTT. Protein product: CASSLVPGGNTEAFF.

The chain carries TRBV19 and TRBJ1-5; D unclear. The germline gives CDR1 LNHDA, CDR2 SQIVND (reference sequence). V gave up 7 bases and J gave up 4 bases, with 11 bases separating them. The CDR3 runs to 13 residues. The CDR3 spells CASTYSPNQPQHF. The CDR3 region has the DNA TGTGCCAGTACGTACAGCCCGAATCAGCCCCAGCATTTT.

The rearrangement links TRBV4-1 to TRBJ1-2; D gene ambiguous. This CDR3 contains 15 residues. The germline V and J ends were trimmed by 1 base and 6 bases, with 15 bases remaining between them. From germline, CDR1 is MGHRA and CDR2 YSYEKL. For the CDR3, the DNA is TGCGCCAGCAGCCAAGTTCCTAGAGGTTCGGATGGCTACACCTTC. Protein sequence: CASSQVPRGSDGYTF.

The chain uses TRBV6-5 and TRBJ2-1, with TRBD2 matching 10 bases. From germline, CDR1 is MNHEY and CDR2 SVGAGI. The ends lost 7 bases at V and 7 bases at J; junction bases unmatched: 10. This CDR3 has 15 amino acids. CDR3 DNA: TGTGCCAGCACCTCTCTAGCGGGGGAGCGAAATGAGCAGTTCTTC. It is translated as CASTSLAGERNEQFF.

This clone has at least ten counts. This rearrangement joins TRBV4-3 to TRBJ1-1; D is unresolved. CDR3 size: 13 residues. The germline CDR1 and CDR2 sequences are LGHNA and YSLEER. Trimming stripped 2 bases from V and 2 bases from J, with 6 bases between. The CDR3 here is CASSQNLNTEAFF. The CDR3 nucleotides are TGCGCCAGCAGCCAAAATCTTAACACTGAAGCTTTCTTT.

The chain links TRBV6-1 to TRBJ2-4, with D tentatively TRBD2 (5 bases). CDR1 and CDR2 from the germline V gene are MNHNS and SASEGT. CDR3 length: 16 residues. V lost 3 bases, J lost 8 bases, and 20 bases lay in between. The chain's CDR3 is CASSDVRRLPEDIQYF. The CDR3 DNA reads TGTGCCAGCAGTGATGTAAGGAGGCTGCCTGAGGACATTCAGTACTTC.

V and J are TRBV5-1 and TRBJ1-1; TRBD1 aligns across 7 bases. CDR3 size: 14 residues. In germline, CDR1 is SGHRS, CDR2 YFSETQ. With V trimmed by 3 bases and J by 1 base, 3 bases remained unmatched. The CDR3 coding sequence is TGCGCCAGCAGCTCAAGGACAGGGAACACTGAAGCTTTCTTT. Its translation is CASSSRTGNTEAFF. Full variable domain (remainder filled in from reference TRBV5-1 and TRBJ1-1): KAGVTQTPRYLIKTRGQQVTLSCSPISGHRSVSWYQQTPGQGLQFLFEYFSETQRNKGNFPGRFSGRQFSNSRSEMNVSTLELGDSALYLCASSSRTGNTEAFFGQGTRLTVV.

CDR3 DNA sequence: TGTGCCAGCAGTGAGGGGCCCAGGCTCGAGCAGTACTTC. It yields the protein CASSEGPRLEQYF. The V call is TRBV2, the J call TRBJ2-7; tentative D call: TRBD1 (5 bases). The V end lost 3 bases, the J end lost 6 bases, and 12 bases lay between the germline ends. Per the germline V gene, CDR1 is SNHLY and CDR2 is FYNNEI. The CDR3 is 13 amino acids. The whole variable domain, filled in from reference TRBV2 and TRBJ2-7, reads EPEVTQTPSHQVTQMGQEVILRCVPISNHLYFYWYRQILGQKVEFLVSFYNNEISEKSEIFDDQFSVERPDGSNFTLKIRSTKLEDSAMYFCASSEGPRLEQYFGPGTRLTVT.

J is TRBJ1-2 and V is TRBV5-4, with 7 bases fitting TRBD1. The germline gives CDR1 SGHNT, CDR2 YYREEE (reference sequence). The CDR3 loop spans 14 amino acids. V lost 5 bases to trimming and J lost 4 bases; unmatched junction nucleotides: 8. CDR3 region: CASRSRTGGYGYTF. The CDR3 nucleotides are TGTGCCAGCAGATCTAGGACAGGCGGCTATGGCTACACCTTC.

V is TRBV7-9 and J is TRBJ2-3; D is ambiguous. The CDR3 has 16 amino acids. V was cut by 5 bases and J by 2 bases, with 17 bases left in between. Per the germline V gene, CDR1 is SEHNR and CDR2 is FQNEAQ (reference sequence). The CDR3 DNA is TGTGCCAGCAGCCGATCTAGACTGGAACACACAGATACGCAGTATTTT. Translating it yields CASSRSRLEHTDTQYF.

This chain's CDR3 is CASSLSSRATYEQYF. The CDR3 DNA is TGTGCCAGCAGTTTATCGTCCAGGGCTACCTACGAGCAGTACTTC. The rearrangement links TRBV27 to TRBJ2-7; a possible D gene is TRBD1 (5 bases). CDR3 length equals 15 residues. With 0 bases removed from V and 2 bases from J, the gap between germline ends came to 11 bases. Looked up from germline, CDR1 is MNHEY and CDR2 is SMNVEV (reference sequence).

This clone showed up just a few times. The J gene is TRBJ1-4, the V gene TRBV10-2; TRBD1 matches 7 bases. This CDR3 has 14 amino acids. J was trimmed by 14 bases and V by 6 bases; bases with no gene match: 15. Per germline, CDR1 WSHSY and CDR2 SAAADI. The CDR3 region has the DNA TGCGCCAGCAGAAGGGACAGCTACTTGGGTTGGCTGTTTTTT. Translating it yields CASRRDSYLGWLFF.

The table lists this clone with a few counts. The chain carries TRBV7-9 and TRBJ1-1; possibly TRBD1 for D (6 bases). The CDR3 has 12 amino acids. V lost 2 bases, J lost 10 bases, and 11 bases lay in between. Germline-derived CDR1 and CDR2 are SEHNR and FQNEAQ (reference sequence). The CDR3 sequence: CASSLKGGGAFF. CDR3 nucleotides: TGTGCCAGCAGCTTAAAGGGAGGGGGAGCTTTCTTT.

This rearrangement joins TRBV6-6 to TRBJ1-2; weak D call: TRBD1 (5 bases). V was trimmed by 6 bases and J by 1 base, leaving 9 bases between them. The CDR3 loop spans 13 amino acids. The germline V gene encodes CDR1 MNHNY and CDR2 SVGAGI (reference sequence). The CDR3 bases are TGTGCCAGCAGCACAGGAGATAACTATGGCTACACCTTC. The encoded protein is CASSTGDNYGYTF.

J is TRBJ2-1 and V is TRBV13, with D perhaps matching TRBD2 (6 bases). The CDR3 is 12 residues long. The V gene's germline CDR1 is PRHDT and CDR2 FYEKMQ (reference sequence). V was trimmed by 0 bases and J by 12 bases, leaving 9 bases between them. CDR3 sequence (DNA): TGTGCCAGCAGCTTAGGCCTGGAGGGGCAGTTCTTC. Encoded protein: CASSLGLEGQFF.

The chain recombines TRBV30 with TRBJ1-1; TRBD1 is a possible D gene (5 bases). Trimming took off 2 bases at V and 1 base at J, with 11 bases between the two ends. Germline V lookup: CDR1 GTSNPN, CDR2 SVGIG (reference sequence). This CDR3 has 14 amino acids. The DNA of the CDR3 is TGTGCCTGGAGTCCTTGGGGGGGGAACACTGAAGCTTTCTTT. It codes for CAWSPWGGNTEAFF. Full variable domain (missing parts from reference TRBV30 and TRBJ1-1): SQTIHQWPATLVQPVGSPLSLECTVEGTSNPNLYWYRQAAGRGLQLLFYSVGIGQISSEVPQNLSASRPQDRQFILSSKKLLLSDSGFYLCAWSPWGGNTEAFFGQGTRLTVV.